This TCR beta chain was captured in a study of identical twins. TCRdb analysed the 5' RACE reads with MiXCR anew, one entry per CDR3 protein. The sample contains about 890,000 distinct CDR3 sequences, about 12% of which appear only once. Study outcomes and limitations: Some out-of-frame alpha sequences were shared by twins, and these showed excess low generation probability. The study based its conclusions on cross-sectional statistical analysis and did not follow the same donors.

This clonotype showed up just a few times. Its antigen is not known. Trimming removed 6 bases from V and 3 bases from J, with 12 bases in between. There are 13 residues in the CDR3. Germline assignment: CDR1 SQVTM and CDR2 ANQGSEA. The data were also submitted as part of a second study, on yellow fever vaccine responses in identical twins.

The chain joins TRBV29-1 to TRBJ1-5; possible D gene TRBD1, 5 bases. Sequencing was performed on PBMCs. This receptor was identified in a woman between 18 and 29 years old in good health. CDR3 sequence (DNA): TGCAGCGTGCTACTGGGACTCAATCAGCCCCAGCATTTT. Translated: CSVLLGLNQPQHF.